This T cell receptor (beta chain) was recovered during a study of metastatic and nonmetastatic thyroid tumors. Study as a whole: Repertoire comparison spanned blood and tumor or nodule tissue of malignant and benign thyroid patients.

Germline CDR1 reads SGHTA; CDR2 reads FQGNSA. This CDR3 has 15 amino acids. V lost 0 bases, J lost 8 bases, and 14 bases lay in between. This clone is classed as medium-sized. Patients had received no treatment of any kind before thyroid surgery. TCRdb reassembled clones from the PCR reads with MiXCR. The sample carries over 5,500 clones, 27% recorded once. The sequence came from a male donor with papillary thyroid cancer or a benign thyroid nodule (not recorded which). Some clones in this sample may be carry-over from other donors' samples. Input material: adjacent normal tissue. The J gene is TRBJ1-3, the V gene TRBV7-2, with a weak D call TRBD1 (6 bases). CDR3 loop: CASSLASGGGYTIYF. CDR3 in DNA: TGTGCCAGCAGCTTAGCCTCGGGAGGGGGATACACCATATATTTT.